These T cell receptor beta chains were read from a single sample in a study of glioma-infiltrating T cells after dendritic cell vaccination. This table comes from immunoSEQ multiplex PCR, and its TCRdb copy is limited to in-frame clones, with some not included. This sample has 98,000 or so clones, with around 80% found just once. The source was blood, collected after dendritic cell vaccination. The receptor set was obtained from a human donor with glioblastoma. CDR3s include the opening cysteine and the closing phenylalanine or tryptophan. The D gene is left open where the match is weak.

TRBJ2-3,TRBV2,.,TGTGCCAGCAGTGCGTGGTCTACTAAGCAGTATTTT,CASSAWSTKQYF
TRBJ1-4,TRBV5-1,.,TGCGCCAGCAGCTTGGCAGGGGCCGCAACTAATGAAAAACTGTTTTTT,CASSLAGAATNEKLFF
TRBJ1-3,TRBV6-5,.,TGTGCCAGCAGCCCTTCCGGGGGATCTGGAAACACCATATATTTT,CASSPSGGSGNTIYF
TRBJ1-2,TRBV19,TRBD1,TGTGCCAGTAGTACCCGACAGGGCATTAACTATGGCTACACCTTC,CASSTRQGINYGYTF
TRBJ2-7,TRBV28,.,TGTGCCAGCAGTTTCGGGGTCCCTCGGGACGAGCAGTACTTC,CASSFGVPRDEQYF
TRBJ2-3,TRBV29-1,TRBD2,TGCAGCGTTGACGGACTAGCGGGATTAACAGATACGCAGTATTTT,CSVDGLAGLTDTQYF
TRBJ2-1,TRBV9,TRBD2,TGTGCCAGCAGCCCCCGCCCGGCGCCGGGGGGTGAGCAGTTCTTC,CASSPRPAPGGEQFF
TRBJ2-1,TRBV6-4,.,TGTGCCAGCAGCGCTACCGGGACTCTCAATGAGCAGTTCTTC,CASSATGTLNEQFF
TRBJ2-7,TRBV5-1,TRBD1,TGCGCCAGCAGCTTGGCCCTGGCAGGGGGCCTAGGGGAGCAGTACTTC,CASSLALAGGLGEQYF
TRBJ2-7,TRBV7-9,.,TGTGCCAGCAGCCCAGCGGGTGGAGGAGACCGACCCTACGAGCAGTACTTC,CASSPAGGGDRPYEQYF
TRBJ1-2,TRBV18,TRBD1,TGTGCCAGCTCACCTGGGACAGACCCCCGCTATGGCTACACCTTC,CASSPGTDPRYGYTF
TRBJ2-7,TRBV2,.,TGTGCCAGCAATAGACAGGCCGCCGTCTACGAGCAGTACTTC,CASNRQAAVYEQYF
TRBJ2-1,TRBV7-9,TRBD1,TGTGCCAGCAGCTTAGTTGGGACAGGGCCTGTTGAGCAGTTCTTC,CASSLVGTGPVEQFF
TRBJ1-2,TRBV4-1,TRBD1,TGCGCCAGCAGCCAAGATCCTTTAGACAGGGGAGCCTATGGCTACACCTTC,CASSQDPLDRGAYGYTF